This section outlines one TCR beta chain sequence together with its context. The entry originates in a study of PD-L1 blockade in urothelial cancer. The time point denotes: peripheral blood 6 weeks after treatment start. The CDR3 is 17 amino acids. The V gene end was trimmed by 2 bases and the J gene end by 0 bases; junction bases not matched to a gene: 3. Germline lookup yields CDR1 LGHNT and CDR2 FRNRAP. Profiling relied on immunoSEQ multiplex PCR, and the TCRdb table lists in-frame clones only, not all of them. The profile shows some 30,000 clones, 79% of them singletons. The clonotype was recovered from a man aged 65 to 85 with urothelial cancer. The sequencing used PBMCs, collected around atezolizumab (anti-PD-L1) treatment. J is TRBJ2-2 and V is TRBV12-5; 10 nucleotides line up with TRBD1. CDR3 coding DNA: TGTGCTAGTGGTTTGAGCGGACAGGGGGCGAACACCGGGGAGCTGTTTTTT. Amino acid sequence: CASGLSGQGANTGELFF.